This entry is about one TCR beta chain. Its antigen target is currently unknown. Per-nucleotide qualities are absent, and no much larger clonotype sits a single base away. CDR1 SNHLY and CDR2 FYNNEI were looked up in the germline V gene. The CDR3 sequence holds 16 residues, the cysteine and phenylalanine included. Only CDR3 DNA is held: 48 bases, read in frame from base 1. The junction shows trimming of 3 bases on V and 5 bases on J, and the gene matches do not reach 9 bases of it. TCRbeta CDR3 regions were amplified from genomic DNA by means of the immunoSEQ Assay, a bias-controlled multiplex PCR. The original methods were these. The number of nucleated cells in each sample was estimated from the amplification of reference gene primers within the assay. To quantify the absolute abundance of each unique TCRbeta CDR3 rearrangement, sequence reads were collapsed and filtered. Productive Simpson clonality was computed per sample as the square root of Simpson's diversity index over productive rearrangements. TCRdb stores this immuneACCESS table with in-frame sequences only. Part of the clones is absent; in the studies checked, under half of the shortfall reflects unresolved V genes, and no reason is known for the rest. V and J calls and clone size follow that table, whereas D and trimming were derived from the DNA. The sample contains roughly 190,000 clones, around nine tenths of them found a single time. Of the sample, under 3.5% is held by the ten largest clones.

Whole blood was collected in K2EDTA tubes by collaborating institutions according to the institutions' own protocols. For TCRbeta analysis, collaborator samples were shipped as frozen whole blood, as isolated PBMCs, or as DNA extracted from either sample type. This sample is part of a study of blood T cell repertoires in COVID-19 (dated by TCRdb to 2018 to 2020). With respect to the entire study: Samples covering the acute and convalescent phases of COVID-19 were provided by collaborators in the United States, Italy and Spain. The prospective study material was composed of cDNA or gDNA derived from T cells, B-cell-depleted T cells, or PBMCs. Deeply sampled blood TCRbeta repertoires from subjects exposed to, actively infected with, or recovered from COVID-19 were included in the dataset. The repertoires were released in a freely available public database intended as a resource for research on the immune response to SARS-CoV-2. Samples came from the ongoing ImmuneRACE study (first 160 participants) plus 1,254 subjects from 6 global collaborators. Sample metadata almost always included a de-identified subject ID, COVID-19 status, age in years and sex. Where available, HLA class I and class II types were taken from metadata supplied by the sample provider and were not determined by assay-based typing.

The paper as a whole reports these results and caveats: How much clinical and demographic metadata was included differed by source and by participant, and the metadata was provided uncurated.

This receptor was identified in a man between 65 and 80 years old with acute or convalescent COVID-19. The chain joins TRBV2 to TRBJ2-5, with 10 bases aligning to TRBD2. Sequenced input: peripheral blood. The CDR3 in this case is CASSEERGGLVETQYF. Read as DNA, the sequence is TGTGCCAGCAGTGAGGAGCGGGGGGGCCTTGTTGAGACCCAGTACTTC. Supplemented by the reference TRBV2 and TRBJ2-5 proteins around the CDR3, the complete variable domain is EPEVTQTPSHQVTQMGQEVILRCVPISNHLYFYWYRQILGQKVEFLVSFYNNEISEKSEIFDDQFSVERPDGSNFTLKIRSTKLEDSAMYFCASSEERGGLVETQYFGPGTRLLVL.